These T cell receptor beta chains were read from a single sample in a study of shared T cell receptors in the human thymus. The assay was immunoSEQ multiplex PCR, and TCRdb's table has in-frame clones only and misses some. The table includes hundreds of thousands of clones, over 75% detected once. The sample also formed part of further work on human thymus T cells.

Sequencing was carried out using thymocytes. The receptors come from a boy in the first two years of life with a congenital heart defect. Each CDR3 is given with its conserved first and last residue. Each record gives: V gene, CDR3 length, J gene, CDR3 protein.

TRBV11-3	13	TRBJ1-1	CASSPMVGGRAFF
TRBV7-9	14	TRBJ2-1	CAGWKRDNYNEQFF
TRBV5-4	15	TRBJ2-1	CASSLPSGNGNEQFF
TRBV28	17	TRBJ2-3	CASSSYLPTTNTDTQYF
TRBV12-5	17	TRBJ2-3	CASGSPWREGLTDTQYF
TRBV7-6	16	TRBJ2-3	CASSSPSSGSTDTQYF
TRBV29-1	12	TRBJ2-4	CSVGLALQSEYF
TRBV9	15	TRBJ2-7	CASSVGTSGGYEQYF
TRBV14	16	TRBJ2-7	CASSHSLAGVTSEQYF
TRBV19	11	TRBJ1-1	CASQLNTEAFF
TRBV5-6	19	TRBJ2-6	CASSLGTRQGGSGANVLTF
TRBV7-2	19	TRBJ2-7	CASSPHRLAGGGDFYEQYF
TRBV5-1	15	TRBJ2-7	CASSLGASPSYEQYF
TRBV4-3	15	TRBJ2-7	CASSQDGGAPGEQYF
TRBV10-3	18	TRBJ1-2	CAISEPELDREEGYGYTF
TRBV9	11	TRBJ1-1	CARKKSTEAFF
TRBV7-2	15	TRBJ2-3	CASSPQSRGTDTQYF
TRBV7-6	19	TRBJ2-1	CASSLGPLTSGRAYNEQFF
TRBV7-9	14	TRBJ1-2	CASSRTRRVYGYTF
TRBV5-4	16	TRBJ2-6	CASSGTGGRGANVLTF
TRBV5-1	11	TRBJ1-1	CASSHNGEAFF
TRBV27	15	TRBJ2-1	CASSSGSGRRGEQFF
TRBV25-1	16	TRBJ2-4	CASSVPGRGGKNIQYF
TRBV15	17	TRBJ1-4	CATSTALFTGSGEKLFF
TRBV27	15	TRBJ2-1	CASSRSGSTMNEQFF
TRBV7-3	14	TRBJ2-7	CASSPREGPYEQYF
TRBV28	13	TRBJ2-7	CASRGRGNYEQYF
TRBV15	14	TRBJ2-3	CATSLRNSTDTQYF
TRBV10-2	19	TRBJ2-6	CASSESIRTGSSGANVLTF
TRBV19	17	TRBJ2-7	CASSIGWGTSGLYEQYF
TRBV5-4	15	TRBJ2-7	CASSSGTGVSYEQYF